The 20 T cell receptor beta chains given below trace back to one sample, sequenced in a study of T cell responses to AZD1222 COVID-19 vaccine. Profiled with immunoSEQ multiplex PCR; TCRdb holds only in-frame clones, not every one. The data hold about 99,000 clones, with roughly 90% observed a single time. The sequenced sample was peripheral blood, obtained on day 0 of AZD1222 vaccination. The receptors were sampled from an adult in good health.

This clone has just one count. V is TRBV29-1 and J is TRBJ2-7; 7 nucleotides align to TRBD2. Germline assignment: CDR1 SQVTM and CDR2 ANQGSEA. CDR3 length: 13 residues. The trim removed 4 bases at V and 5 bases at J, leaving 8 bases unmatched. In DNA, the CDR3 is TGCAGCGTTGGGCGGGAGCGATTCAACGAGCAGTACTTC. Protein sequence: CSVGRERFNEQYF.

This clone appeared a single time. This sequence joins TRBV2 and TRBJ1-2; no clear D. Trimming removed 2 bases from V and 4 bases from J, with 5 bases in between. The germline gives CDR1 SNHLY, CDR2 FYNNEI. The CDR3 contains 12 residues. The CDR3 sequence is CASSESFYGYTF. The DNA for the CDR3 is TGTGCCAGCAGTGAAAGCTTCTATGGCTACACCTTC.

The chain combines TRBV9 with TRBJ1-3; tentatively, D is TRBD1 (5 bases). V was trimmed by 0 bases and J by 2 bases, leaving 12 bases between them. This CDR3 spans 16 amino acids. Germline V CDR1 and CDR2: SGDLS, YYNGEE. CDR3 nucleotides: TGTGCCAGCAGCGTAGACCAGGGAAACACTGGAAACACCATATATTTT. Its translation: CASSVDQGNTGNTIYF.

Only one count was recorded for this clone. The chain joins TRBV25-1 to TRBJ1-4, with D unresolved. The CDR3 has 13 residues. Trimming cost V 8 bases and J 8 bases, with 15 bases left between them. The germline gives CDR1 MGHDK, CDR2 SYGVNS. This CDR3 is CASVRSGEEKLFF. The CDR3 DNA follows: TGTGCCAGCGTAAGGAGTGGGGAAGAAAAACTGTTTTTT.

This chain uses TRBV27 with TRBJ2-2; 9 bases are shared with TRBD1. V was clipped by 6 bases and J by 8 bases; unmatched bases: 10. Germline V gene data show CDR1 as MNHEY and CDR2 as SMNVEV (reference sequence). This CDR3 region has 15 residues. The DNA of the CDR3 is TGTGCCAGCAGCCTAACACAGGGGGCTCGGGGGGAGCTGTTTTTT. It encodes CASSLTQGARGELFF.

The chain has TRBV28 and TRBJ1-1, with D hard to call. Looked up from germline, CDR1 is MDHEN and CDR2 is SYDVKM. V was clipped by 1 base and J by 3 bases, with 12 bases between them. The CDR3 spans 15 residues. The CDR3 sequence: CASSLLPGLDTEAFF. CDR3 in DNA: TGTGCCAGCAGTTTATTACCGGGGTTAGACACTGAAGCTTTCTTT. Full variable domain (outside the CDR3, taken from reference TRBV28 and TRBJ1-1): DVKVTQSSRYLVKRTGEKVFLECVQDMDHENMFWYRQDPGLGLRLIYFSYDVKMKEKGDIPEGYSVSREKKERFSLILESASTNQTSMYLCASSLLPGLDTEAFFGQGTRLTVV.

The rearrangement links TRBV7-7 to TRBJ2-2, with 9 bases matching TRBD2. This CDR3 is built from 16 residues. The V and J ends lost 2 bases and 1 base, in that order; junction bases with no gene match: 2. Germline-derived CDR1 and CDR2 are SSHAT and FNYEAQ (reference sequence). As DNA, the CDR3 is TGTGCCAGCAGCTTACGACTAGCGGAGAACACCGGGGAGCTGTTTTTT. Residues: CASSLRLAENTGELFF. The whole variable domain, filled in from reference TRBV7-7 and TRBJ2-2, reads GAGVSQSPRYKVTKRGQDVTLRCDPISSHATLYWYQQALGQGPEFLTYFNYEAQPDKSGLPSDRFSAERPEGSISTLTIQRTEQRDSAMYRCASSLRLAENTGELFFGEGSRLTVL.

This chain joins TRBV7-9 and TRBJ2-3; 11 bases align to TRBD1. Germline CDR1 SEHNR, CDR2 FQNEAQ (reference sequence). The V and J ends lost 4 bases and 8 bases, in that order; junction bases with no gene match: 14. CDR3 length: 17 amino acids. The CDR3 region has the DNA TGTGCCAGCAGCTCCTTTCGTGTCCCGGGACAGGGGGGTACGCAGTATTTT. Its protein product is CASSSFRVPGQGGTQYF.

The chain uses TRBV5-4 and TRBJ1-1, with D possibly TRBD1 on 5 matching bases. This CDR3 region has 16 residues. V shed 2 bases and J shed 4 bases, with 18 bases lying between them. Looked up from germline, CDR1 is SGHNT and CDR2 is YYREEE (reference sequence). CDR3 bases: TGTGCCAGCAGCTTTGACAGCCCGATAAGGGGCACTGAAGCTTTCTTT. As protein: CASSFDSPIRGTEAFF.

The gene calls are TRBV5-1 and TRBJ1-5, with D perhaps TRBD1 (5 bases). With 4 bases removed from V and 4 bases from J, the gap between germline ends came to 15 bases. This CDR3 has 15 residues. Germline CDR1 reads SGHRS; CDR2 reads YFSETQ. In nucleotides, the CDR3 is TGCGCCAGCAGCCCAACAGGATTTCGGAATCAGCCCCAGCATTTT. Its protein product is CASSPTGFRNQPQHF.

This chain uses TRBV5-6 with TRBJ2-5, with TRBD2 identical over 12 bases. This CDR3 has 16 amino acids. Per germline, CDR1 SGHDT and CDR2 YYEEEE. After removal of 1 base from V and 5 bases from J, the junction contained 6 bases not matched to a gene. The CDR3 loop reads CASSLLTSGSGETQYF. The CDR3 nucleotides read TGTGCCAGCAGCTTGTTGACTAGCGGGAGCGGTGAGACCCAGTACTTC.

This chain joins TRBV5-8 and TRBJ1-4; D perhaps matches TRBD1 (5 bases). This CDR3 has 16 residues. The V and J ends lost 2 bases and 8 bases respectively, with 19 bases between them. In germline, CDR1 is SGHTS, CDR2 YDEGEE. CDR3 sequence reads: CASSFQGEGEREKLFF. CDR3 DNA sequence: TGTGCCAGCAGCTTCCAGGGCGAAGGGGAGAGAGAAAAACTGTTTTTT.

The chain combines TRBV28 with TRBJ1-1; D not resolved. V gave up 4 bases and J gave up 4 bases, with 19 bases separating them. CDR1 is MDHEN and CDR2 is SYDVKM in the germline V gene. The CDR3 sequence is 16 residues long. The CDR3 coding sequence is TGTGCCAGCAGTTCCACCCTCTCCGAGAGAGGCACTGAAGCTTTCTTT. It encodes CASSSTLSERGTEAFF.

In its sample, this clone was seen a few times. CDR3 nucleotides: TGCGCCAGCAGCCAAGATTTCGAAACGCGGTACTTC. Amino acids: CASSQDFETRYF. The chain combines TRBV4-1 with TRBJ2-7; D unclear. Trimming shortened V by 0 bases and J by 12 bases, and 12 bases separated the two germline ends. The CDR3 runs to 12 residues. Germline CDR1 is MGHRA and CDR2 is YSYEKL.

Only one count was recorded for this clone. The chain is built from TRBV5-1 and TRBJ2-5; 12 nucleotides agree with TRBD2. J was trimmed by 3 bases and V by 3 bases; bases with no gene match: 6. CDR3 length: 16 amino acids. The germline V gene encodes CDR1 SGHRS and CDR2 YFSETQ. CDR3: CASSSRLAGEKETQYF. CDR3 DNA sequence: TGCGCCAGCAGCTCCCGACTAGCGGGAGAGAAAGAGACCCAGTACTTC.

This clone was seen a single time. The chain links TRBV24-1 to TRBJ2-3; TRBD2 agrees at 9 bases. The CDR3 loop spans 17 amino acids. Germline V gene lookup returns CDR1 KGHDR and CDR2 SFDVKD. The ends lost 4 bases at V and 0 bases at J; junction bases unmatched: 7. The CDR3 sequence is CATSEPTSGASTDTQYF. CDR3 bases: TGTGCCACCAGTGAGCCGACTAGCGGAGCTAGCACAGATACGCAGTATTTT.

The chain uses TRBV13 and TRBJ2-7, with D perhaps matching TRBD2 (6 bases). The V gene's germline CDR1 is PRHDT and CDR2 FYEKMQ (reference sequence). Trimming took off 1 base at V and 0 bases at J, with 16 bases between the two ends. This CDR3 has 17 residues. The CDR3 reads CASSLVTGLLSSYEQYF. The CDR3 bases are TGTGCCAGCAGCTTAGTAACGGGACTCCTGAGCTCCTACGAGCAGTACTTC.

This chain connects TRBV12-3 or TRBV12-4 to TRBJ2-1, with a weak D call TRBD1 (6 bases). The CDR3 spans 13 residues. The CDR3 region is CVSQVGGISEQFF. In DNA, the CDR3 is TGTGTCTCCCAGGTTGGGGGCATTAGTGAGCAGTTCTTC.

This rearrangement joins TRBV3-1 (or the pseudogene TRBV3-2) to TRBJ2-7; D might be TRBD2 (5 bases). V lost 1 base and J 3 bases, leaving 7 bases between the germline ends. Germline assignment: CDR1 LGHDT and CDR2 YNNKEL (reference sequence). The CDR3 consists of 13 residues. This CDR3 reads CASSQVRGYEQYF. As DNA, the CDR3 is TGTGCCAGCAGCCAAGTCCGGGGCTACGAGCAGTACTTC.

The CDR3 loop is CASSQGLGGNTIYF. The CDR3 DNA reads TGCGCCAGCAGCCAGGGTCTTGGTGGAAACACCATATATTTT. This chain uses TRBV4-3 with TRBJ1-3; D call uncertain. This CDR3 is 14 amino acids long. Germline lookup yields CDR1 LGHNA and CDR2 YSLEER. V lost 3 bases to trimming and J lost 3 bases, with 9 bases between them.